This TCR beta chain was found in a study of regulatory T cells in long-lasting Graves disease. Building of the TCR beta libraries involved iRepertoire HTBI primers and Arm-PCR of CDR3 regions. TCRdb passed the multiplex PCR reads through MiXCR, listing each CDR3 protein once. The sample comprises 450,000 or so distinct CDR3 sequences, roughly 20% of which are singletons, and 7% to 9.5% rests with the top ten. Time point in this sample: persistent/refractory GD, antithyroid drugs over 5 years with positive TRAb. Preparation of the TCR library used RNA extracted from PBMCs. Study-level results: Gene preferences differed: TRBV28, TRBJ1-2, TRBJ2-5 in persistent cases.

Worth noting for this clonotype: Antigen unknown.

Germline assignment: CDR1 SGDLS and CDR2 YYNGEE. This CDR3 comprises 14 residues. V was shortened by 0 bases and J by 3 bases, with 10 bases between the two germline ends. The V and J genes are TRBV9 and TRBJ2-7, with no clear D. The input for sequencing was peripheral blood mononuclear cells (PBMCs), taken when the disease was refractory, from a patient treated with antithyroid drugs. The sequence came from a female donor with Graves disease. The DNA for the CDR3 is TGTGCCAGCAGCGTAGAGGGAAACAGCTACGAGCAGTACTTC. This codes for CASSVEGNSYEQYF.